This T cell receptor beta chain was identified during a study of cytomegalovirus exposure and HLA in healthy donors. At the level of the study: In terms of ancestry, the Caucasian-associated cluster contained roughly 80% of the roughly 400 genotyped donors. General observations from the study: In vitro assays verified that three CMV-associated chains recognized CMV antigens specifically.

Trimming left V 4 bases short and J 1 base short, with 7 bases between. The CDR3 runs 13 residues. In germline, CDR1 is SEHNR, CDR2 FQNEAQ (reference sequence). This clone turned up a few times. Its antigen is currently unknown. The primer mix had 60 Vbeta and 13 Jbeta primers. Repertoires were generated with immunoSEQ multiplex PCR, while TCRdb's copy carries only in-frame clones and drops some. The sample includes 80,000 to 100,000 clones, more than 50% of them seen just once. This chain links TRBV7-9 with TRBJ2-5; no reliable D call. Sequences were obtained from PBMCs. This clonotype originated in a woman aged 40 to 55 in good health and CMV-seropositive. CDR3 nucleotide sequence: TGTGCCAGCAGCTCCGTCGGCCAAGAGACCCAGTACTTC. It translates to CASSSVGQETQYF.